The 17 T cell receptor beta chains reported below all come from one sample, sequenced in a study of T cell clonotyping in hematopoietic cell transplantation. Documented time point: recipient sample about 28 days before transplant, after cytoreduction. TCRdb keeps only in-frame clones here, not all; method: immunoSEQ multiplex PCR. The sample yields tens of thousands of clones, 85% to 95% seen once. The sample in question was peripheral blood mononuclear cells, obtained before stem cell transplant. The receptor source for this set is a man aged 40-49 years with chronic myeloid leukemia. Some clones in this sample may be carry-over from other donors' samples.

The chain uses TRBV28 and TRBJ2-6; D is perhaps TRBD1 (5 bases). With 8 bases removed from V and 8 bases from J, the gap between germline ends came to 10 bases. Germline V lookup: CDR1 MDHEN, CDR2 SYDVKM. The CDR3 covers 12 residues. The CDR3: CASGDSPNVLTF. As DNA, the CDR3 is TGTGCCAGCGGCGACAGCCCCAACGTCCTGACTTTC.

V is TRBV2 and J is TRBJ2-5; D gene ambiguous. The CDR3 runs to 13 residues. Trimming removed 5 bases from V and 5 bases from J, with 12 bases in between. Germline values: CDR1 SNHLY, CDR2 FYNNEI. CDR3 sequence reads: CASSRESWETQYF. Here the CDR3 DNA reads TGTGCCAGCAGTAGAGAGTCCTGGGAGACCCAGTACTTC. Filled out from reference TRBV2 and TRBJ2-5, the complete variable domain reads EPEVTQTPSHQVTQMGQEVILRCVPISNHLYFYWYRQILGQKVEFLVSFYNNEISEKSEIFDDQFSVERPDGSNFTLKIRSTKLEDSAMYFCASSRESWETQYFGPGTRLLVL.

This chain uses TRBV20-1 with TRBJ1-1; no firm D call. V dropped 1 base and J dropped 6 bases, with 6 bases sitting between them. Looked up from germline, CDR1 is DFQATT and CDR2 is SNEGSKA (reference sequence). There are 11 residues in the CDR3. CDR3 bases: TGCAGTGCTAGAGGGTCGGCTGAAGCTTTCTTT. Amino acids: CSARGSAEAFF.

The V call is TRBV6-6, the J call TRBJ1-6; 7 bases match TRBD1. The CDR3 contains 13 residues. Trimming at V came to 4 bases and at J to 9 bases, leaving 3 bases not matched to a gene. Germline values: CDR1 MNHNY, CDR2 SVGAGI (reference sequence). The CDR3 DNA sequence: TGTGCCAGCAGTTCCGGACAGGCTTCACCCCTCCACTTT. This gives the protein CASSSGQASPLHF.

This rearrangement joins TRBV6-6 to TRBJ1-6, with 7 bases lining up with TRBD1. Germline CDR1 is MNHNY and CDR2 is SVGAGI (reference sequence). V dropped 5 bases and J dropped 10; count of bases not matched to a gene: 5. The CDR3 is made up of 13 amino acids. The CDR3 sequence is CASSDREVSPLHF. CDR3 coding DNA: TGTGCCAGCAGTGACAGGGAAGTATCACCCCTCCACTTT.

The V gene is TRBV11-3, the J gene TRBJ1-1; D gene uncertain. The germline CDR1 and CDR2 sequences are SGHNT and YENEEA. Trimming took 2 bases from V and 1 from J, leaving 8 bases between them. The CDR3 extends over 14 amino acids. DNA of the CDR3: TGTGCCAGCAGCTTAATAGGGAGGAACACTGAAGCTTTCTTT. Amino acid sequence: CASSLIGRNTEAFF.

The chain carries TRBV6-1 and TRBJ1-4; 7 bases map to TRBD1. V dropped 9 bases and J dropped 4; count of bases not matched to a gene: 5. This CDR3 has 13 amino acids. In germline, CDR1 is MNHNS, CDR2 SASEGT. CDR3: CASPGGYNEKLFF. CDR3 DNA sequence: TGTGCCAGTCCAGGGGGGTATAATGAAAAACTGTTTTTT.

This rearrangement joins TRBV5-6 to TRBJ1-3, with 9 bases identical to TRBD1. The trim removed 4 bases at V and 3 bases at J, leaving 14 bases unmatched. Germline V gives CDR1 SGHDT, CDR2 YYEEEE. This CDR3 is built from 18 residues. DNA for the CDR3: TGTGCCAGCAGCCGTACACCAAGGACAGGGGCGAGTGGAAACACCATATATTTT. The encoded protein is CASSRTPRTGASGNTIYF. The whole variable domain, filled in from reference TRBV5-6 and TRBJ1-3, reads DAGVTQSPTHLIKTRGQQVTLRCSPKSGHDTVSWYQQALGQGPQFIFQYYEEEERQRGNFPDRFSGHQFPNYSSELNVNALLLGDSALYLCASSRTPRTGASGNTIYFGEGSWLTVV.

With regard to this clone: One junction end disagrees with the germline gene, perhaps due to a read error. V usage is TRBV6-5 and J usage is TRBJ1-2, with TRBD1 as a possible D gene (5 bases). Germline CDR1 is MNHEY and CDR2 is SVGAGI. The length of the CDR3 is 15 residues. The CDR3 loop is CASTYKPGGKGGYTF. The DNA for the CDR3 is TGTGCCAGCACTTACAAACCGGGGGGAAAAGGGGGCTACACCTTC.

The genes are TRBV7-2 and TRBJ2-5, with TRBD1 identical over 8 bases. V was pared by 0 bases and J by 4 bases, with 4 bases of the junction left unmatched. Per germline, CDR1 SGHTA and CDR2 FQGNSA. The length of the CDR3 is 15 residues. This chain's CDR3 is CASSLARGLRETQYF. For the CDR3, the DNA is TGTGCCAGCAGCTTAGCCAGGGGGCTACGAGAGACCCAGTACTTC.

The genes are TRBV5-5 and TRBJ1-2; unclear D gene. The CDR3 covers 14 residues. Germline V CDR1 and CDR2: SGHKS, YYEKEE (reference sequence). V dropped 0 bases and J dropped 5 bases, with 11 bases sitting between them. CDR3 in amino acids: CASSLEAGSYGYTF. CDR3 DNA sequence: TGTGCCAGCAGCTTGGAGGCTGGATCTTATGGCTACACCTTC.

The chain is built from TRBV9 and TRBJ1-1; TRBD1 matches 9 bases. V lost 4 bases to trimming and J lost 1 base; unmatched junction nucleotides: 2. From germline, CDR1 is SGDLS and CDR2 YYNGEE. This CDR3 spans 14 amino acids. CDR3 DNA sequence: TGTGCCAGCAGCTTGGGACAGGGGAACACTGAAGCTTTCTTT. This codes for CASSLGQGNTEAFF.

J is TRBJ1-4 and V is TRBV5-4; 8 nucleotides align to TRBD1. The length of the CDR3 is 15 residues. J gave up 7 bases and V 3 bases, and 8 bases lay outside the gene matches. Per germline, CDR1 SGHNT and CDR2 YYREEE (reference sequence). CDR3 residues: CASSSAGTGIEKLFF. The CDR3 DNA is TGTGCCAGCAGCTCTGCCGGGACAGGTATTGAAAAACTGTTTTTT.

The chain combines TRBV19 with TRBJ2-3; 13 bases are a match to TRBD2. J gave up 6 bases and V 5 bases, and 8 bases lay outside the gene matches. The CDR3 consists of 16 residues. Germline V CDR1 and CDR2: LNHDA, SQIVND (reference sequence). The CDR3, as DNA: TGTGCCAGTAGTCCGACTAGCGGGGGGTTGTCGGATACGCAGTATTTT. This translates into CASSPTSGGLSDTQYF.

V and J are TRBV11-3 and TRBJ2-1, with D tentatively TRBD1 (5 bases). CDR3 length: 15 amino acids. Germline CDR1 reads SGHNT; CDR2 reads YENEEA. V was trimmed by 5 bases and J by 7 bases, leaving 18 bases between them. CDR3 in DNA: TGTGCCAGCAGCCTCCAGGGTGGCGTTAATAATGAGCAGTTCTTC. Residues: CASSLQGGVNNEQFF.

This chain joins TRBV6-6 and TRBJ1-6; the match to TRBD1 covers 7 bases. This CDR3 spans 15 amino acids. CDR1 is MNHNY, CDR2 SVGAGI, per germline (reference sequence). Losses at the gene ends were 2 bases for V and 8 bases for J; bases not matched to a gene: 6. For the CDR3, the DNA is TGTGCCAGCAGTTACCCACAGGGGATGGATTCACCCCTCCACTTT. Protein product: CASSYPQGMDSPLHF.

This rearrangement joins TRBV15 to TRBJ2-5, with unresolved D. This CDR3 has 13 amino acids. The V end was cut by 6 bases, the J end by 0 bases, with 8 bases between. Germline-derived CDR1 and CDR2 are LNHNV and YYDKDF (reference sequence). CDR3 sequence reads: CATSQVNQETQYF. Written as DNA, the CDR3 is TGTGCCACCAGTCAAGTGAACCAAGAGACCCAGTACTTC.